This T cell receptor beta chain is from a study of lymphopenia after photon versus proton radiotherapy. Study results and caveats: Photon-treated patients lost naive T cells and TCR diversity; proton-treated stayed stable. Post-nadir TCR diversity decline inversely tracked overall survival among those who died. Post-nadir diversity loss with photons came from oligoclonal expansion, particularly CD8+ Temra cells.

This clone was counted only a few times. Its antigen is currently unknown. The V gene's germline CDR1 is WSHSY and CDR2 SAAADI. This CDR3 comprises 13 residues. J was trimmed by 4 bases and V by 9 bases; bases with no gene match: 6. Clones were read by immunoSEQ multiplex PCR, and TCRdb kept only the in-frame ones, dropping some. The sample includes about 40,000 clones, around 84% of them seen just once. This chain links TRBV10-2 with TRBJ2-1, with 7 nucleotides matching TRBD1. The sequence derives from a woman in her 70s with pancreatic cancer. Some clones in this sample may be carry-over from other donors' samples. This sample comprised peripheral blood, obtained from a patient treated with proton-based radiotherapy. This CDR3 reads CASNTGAYNEQFF. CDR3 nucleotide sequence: TGCGCCAGTAACACAGGGGCTTACAATGAGCAGTTCTTC.